The 17 T cell receptor beta chains below all came from one sample that was sequenced in a study of cytomegalovirus exposure and HLA in healthy donors. PCR amplification relied on 60 Vbeta primers (plus 13 Jbeta primers). The assay was immunoSEQ multiplex PCR, and TCRdb's table has in-frame clones only and misses some. The sample consists of hundreds of thousands of clones, approximately 70% of them appearing once. Material: PBMCs. The receptors derive from a female donor in good health and CMV-seronegative.

The chain has TRBV5-5 and TRBJ2-7, with D hard to call. V lost 0 bases and J 1 base, leaving 11 bases between the germline ends. Looked up from germline, CDR1 is SGHKS and CDR2 is YYEKEE (reference sequence). This CDR3 region has 15 residues. The CDR3: CASSLDSPRSYEQYF. CDR3 DNA sequence: TGTGCCAGCAGCTTGGACAGTCCGAGATCCTACGAGCAGTACTTC.

The DNA for the CDR3 is TGTGCTAGTGGTTCCTCTGCGGGAGGGCTTCTAAGCTCCTACAATGAGCAGTTCTTC. Translated: CASGSSAGGLLSSYNEQFF. The chain recombines TRBV12-5 with TRBJ2-1, with 9 bases identical to TRBD2. Germline V gene data show CDR1 as LGHNT and CDR2 as FRNRAP. With 4 bases clipped from V and 0 bases from J, the junction kept 13 bases outside the gene matches. The CDR3 is 19 amino acids.

V gene TRBV11-3 combines with J gene TRBJ1-1; 8 bases agree with TRBD1. V trimming: 5 bases; J trimming: 5 bases; junction bases outside the gene matches: 10. Per germline, CDR1 SGHNT and CDR2 YENEEA. The CDR3 has 15 residues. The CDR3 protein is CASSPEGQGITEAFF. CDR3 bases: TGTGCCAGCAGCCCAGAAGGACAGGGAATAACTGAAGCTTTCTTT.

This chain joins TRBV18 and TRBJ2-5, with D hard to call. The V gene lost 5 bases and the J gene lost 5 bases, with 6 bases spanning the gap. The CDR3 runs 11 residues. CDR1 KGHSH and CDR2 LQKENI come from the germline V gene. CDR3 sequence: CASSTEETQYF. The CDR3 nucleotides read TGTGCCAGCTCAACCGAGGAGACCCAGTACTTC.

J is TRBJ2-5 and V is TRBV6-5, with TRBD1 matching over 7 bases. After removal of 2 bases from V and 2 bases from J, the junction contained 5 bases not matched to a gene. CDR1 is MNHEY, CDR2 SVGAGI, per germline. This CDR3 region has 15 residues. DNA of the CDR3: TGTGCCAGCAGTTACGGTAGGACAGGACAAGAGACCCAGTACTTC. This sequence encodes CASSYGRTGQETQYF.

The CDR3 DNA reads TGTGCCAGTAGTATAGATCTCAGGGGGACCTACGAGCAGTACTTC. It yields the protein CASSIDLRGTYEQYF. The chain uses TRBV19 and TRBJ2-7; 7 nucleotides align to TRBD1. CDR1 LNHDA and CDR2 SQIVND come from the germline V gene (reference sequence). Germline trimming cut 0 bases from V and 2 bases from J; bases unmatched to any gene: 4. The CDR3 covers 15 residues.

This rearrangement joins TRBV11-1 to TRBJ2-3; D gene unclear. The V gene's germline CDR1 is SGHAT and CDR2 FQDESV (reference sequence). Trimming stripped 1 base from V and 1 base from J, with 9 bases between. The CDR3 length is 15 residues. Written as DNA, the CDR3 is TGTGCCAGCAGCTTAGACGGAGCAGGCACAGATACGCAGTATTTT. Its translation is CASSLDGAGTDTQYF.

The V gene is TRBV7-9, the J gene TRBJ2-7; D is unresolved. The CDR3 extends over 13 amino acids. CDR1 is SEHNR and CDR2 is FQNEAQ in the germline V gene (reference sequence). Trimming shortened V by 1 base and J by 3 bases, and 7 bases separated the two germline ends. CDR3 residues: CASSLGSHYEQYF. The CDR3 bases are TGTGCCAGCAGCTTAGGTTCCCACTACGAGCAGTACTTC.

V and J are TRBV28 and TRBJ2-2; a weak D match, TRBD2 (5 bases). Trimming took off 2 bases at V and 1 base at J, with 17 bases between the two ends. CDR3 length: 18 amino acids. CDR1 and CDR2 (germline): MDHEN, SYDVKM. CDR3 residues: CASSLNWRVIRNTGELFF. CDR3 sequence (DNA): TGTGCCAGCAGTTTAAATTGGCGGGTGATCCGGAACACCGGGGAGCTGTTTTTT.

The V and J genes are TRBV28 and TRBJ2-1; D gene uncertain. Trimming removed 3 bases at V and 11 bases at J, with 11 bases between. The CDR3 length is 12 residues. Germline CDR1 and CDR2: MDHEN and SYDVKM. CDR3 loop: CASSLGEQKQFF. CDR3 bases: TGTGCCAGCAGTTTGGGCGAACAGAAGCAGTTCTTC.

Here the CDR3 reads CASSQGLALGETQYF. The CDR3 DNA follows: TGCGCCAGCAGCCAAGGGCTAGCCCTGGGGGAGACCCAGTACTTC. The gene calls are TRBV4-1 and TRBJ2-5, with D tentatively TRBD2 (5 bases). This CDR3 comprises 15 residues. CDR1 is MGHRA and CDR2 is YSYEKL in the germline V gene. The V and J ends lost 1 base and 5 bases respectively, with 14 bases between them.

The V and J genes are TRBV12-5 and TRBJ2-2, with D possibly TRBD2 on 6 matching bases. Germline values: CDR1 LGHNT, CDR2 FRNRAP. The CDR3 has 14 amino acids. The V end was cut by 5 bases, the J end by 3 bases, with 10 bases between. The CDR3 sequence: CASGPGLDTGELFF. CDR3 nucleotides: TGTGCTAGTGGTCCGGGACTCGACACCGGGGAGCTGTTTTTT.

This clone was picked up a small number of times. The chain employs TRBV5-4 and TRBJ2-1; TRBD1 matches 8 bases. CDR3 length: 14 residues. V was pared by 4 bases and J by 7 bases, with 7 bases of the junction left unmatched. The germline V gene encodes CDR1 SGHNT and CDR2 YYREEE (reference sequence). CDR3: CASSKGTGRNEQFF. The CDR3 coding sequence is TGTGCCAGCAGCAAAGGGACAGGACGAAATGAGCAGTTCTTC.

The rearrangement joins TRBV27 to TRBJ1-6; possible D gene TRBD1, 6 bases. CDR3 length: 15 residues. Per the germline V gene, CDR1 is MNHEY and CDR2 is SMNVEV (reference sequence). V was shortened by 7 bases and J by 2 bases, with 12 bases between the two germline ends. DNA of the CDR3: TGTGCCAGCATGCCGGGACAAGCCTATAATTCACCCCTCCACTTT. As protein: CASMPGQAYNSPLHF.

V usage is TRBV7-8 and J usage is TRBJ2-2; TRBD2 aligns across 7 bases. Trimming at V came to 1 base and at J to 8 bases, leaving 10 bases not matched to a gene. This CDR3 is built from 16 residues. CDR1 is SGHVS and CDR2 is FQNEAQ in the germline V gene. The CDR3 DNA follows: TGTGCCAGCAGCTTAGTTCTAAAGGCGGGAGTTGGGGAGCTGTTTTTT. This sequence encodes CASSLVLKAGVGELFF.

This clone was recorded a few times. The chain recombines TRBV11-1 with TRBJ2-1; 8 bases align to TRBD1. CDR3 length: 15 amino acids. Germline V gene lookup returns CDR1 SGHAT and CDR2 FQDESV (reference sequence). Germline trimming cut 2 bases from V and 4 bases from J; bases unmatched to any gene: 4. In DNA, the CDR3 is TGTGCCAGCAGCTTACGGACAGGGAATTACAATGAGCAGTTCTTC. This translates into CASSLRTGNYNEQFF.

The sample holds a few counts of this clone. J is TRBJ2-2 and V is TRBV6-5, with TRBD1 identical over 12 bases. CDR3 length equals 15 residues. Per germline, CDR1 MNHEY and CDR2 SVGAGI. V lost 5 bases and J lost 7; bases outside the gene matches: 5. CDR3: CASSGDRGPNGELFF. The CDR3 coding sequence is TGTGCCAGCAGTGGGGACAGGGGGCCAAACGGGGAGCTGTTTTTT.